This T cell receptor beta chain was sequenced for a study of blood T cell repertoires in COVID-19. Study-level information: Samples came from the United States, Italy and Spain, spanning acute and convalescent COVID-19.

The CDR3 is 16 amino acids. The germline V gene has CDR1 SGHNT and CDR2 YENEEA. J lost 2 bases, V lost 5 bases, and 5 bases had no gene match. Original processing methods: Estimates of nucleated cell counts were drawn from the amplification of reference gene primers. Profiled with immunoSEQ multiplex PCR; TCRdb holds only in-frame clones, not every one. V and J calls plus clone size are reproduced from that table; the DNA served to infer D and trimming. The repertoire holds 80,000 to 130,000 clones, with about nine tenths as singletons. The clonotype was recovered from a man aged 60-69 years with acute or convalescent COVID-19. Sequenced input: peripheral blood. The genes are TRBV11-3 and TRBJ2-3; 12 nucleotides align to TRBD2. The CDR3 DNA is TGTGCCAGCAGCCCCAGACTAGCGGGAGACACAGATACGCAGTATTTT. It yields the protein CASSPRLAGDTDTQYF.